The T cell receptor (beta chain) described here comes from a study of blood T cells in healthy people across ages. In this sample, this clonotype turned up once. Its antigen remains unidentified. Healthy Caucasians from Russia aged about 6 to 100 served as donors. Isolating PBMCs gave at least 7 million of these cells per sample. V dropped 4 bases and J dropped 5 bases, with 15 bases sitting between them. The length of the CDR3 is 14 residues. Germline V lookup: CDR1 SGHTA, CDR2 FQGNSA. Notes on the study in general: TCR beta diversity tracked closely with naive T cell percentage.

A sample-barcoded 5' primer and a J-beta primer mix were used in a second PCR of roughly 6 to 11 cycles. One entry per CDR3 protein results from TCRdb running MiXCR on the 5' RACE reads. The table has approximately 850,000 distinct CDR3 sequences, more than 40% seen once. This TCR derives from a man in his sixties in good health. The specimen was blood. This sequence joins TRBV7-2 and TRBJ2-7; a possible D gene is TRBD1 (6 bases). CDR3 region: CASSSRTDSDEQYF. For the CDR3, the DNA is TGTGCCAGCAGCTCCCGGACAGATAGCGACGAGCAGTACTTC.